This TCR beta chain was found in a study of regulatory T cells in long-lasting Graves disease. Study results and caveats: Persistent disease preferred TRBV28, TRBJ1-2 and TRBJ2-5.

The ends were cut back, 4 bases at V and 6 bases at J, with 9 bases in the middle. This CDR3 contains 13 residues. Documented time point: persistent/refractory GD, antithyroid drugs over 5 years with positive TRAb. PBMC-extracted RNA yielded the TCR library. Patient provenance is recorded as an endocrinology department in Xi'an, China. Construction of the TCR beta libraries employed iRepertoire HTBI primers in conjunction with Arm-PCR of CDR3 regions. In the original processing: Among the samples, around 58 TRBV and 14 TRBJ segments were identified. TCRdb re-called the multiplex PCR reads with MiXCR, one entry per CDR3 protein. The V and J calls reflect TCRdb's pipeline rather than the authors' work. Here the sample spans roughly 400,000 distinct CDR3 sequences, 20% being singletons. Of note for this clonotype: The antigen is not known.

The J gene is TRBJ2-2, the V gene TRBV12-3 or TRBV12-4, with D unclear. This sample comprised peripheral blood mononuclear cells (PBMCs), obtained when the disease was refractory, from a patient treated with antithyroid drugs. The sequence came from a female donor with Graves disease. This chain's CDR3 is CASSYFFSGELFF. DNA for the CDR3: TGTGCCAGCAGTTACTTCTTTTCCGGGGAGCTGTTTTTT.